Presented here are 15 T cell receptor beta chains from one specimen sequenced in a study of blood T cell repertoires in COVID-19. TCRdb's table, derived via immunoSEQ multiplex PCR, lists solely in-frame clones and lacks some. The data contain 100,000 to 150,000 clones, 84% of them seen just once; the ten biggest clones take up approximately 13%. Source material: peripheral blood. Receptors originate from a woman aged 25 to 39 who had recovered from COVID-19.

CDR3 in DNA: TGTGCCAGCAGCTTTACCGGGACAGTGGGAAACACCATATATTTT. Translated: CASSFTGTVGNTIYF. The chain couples TRBV9 to TRBJ1-3; TRBD1 agrees at 7 bases. CDR3 length: 15 amino acids. The V segment lost 4 bases and the J segment 4 bases; nucleotides outside the gene matches: 8. Germline lookup yields CDR1 SGDLS and CDR2 YYNGEE.

This rearrangement joins TRBV3-1 (or the pseudogene TRBV3-2) to TRBJ2-3, with 12 bases identical to TRBD2. Germline V gene sequence: CDR1 LGHDT, CDR2 YNNKEL (reference sequence). The CDR3 length is 16 residues. The J segment lost 3 bases and the V segment lost 6 bases, leaving 7 bases of the junction unmatched. The DNA of the CDR3 is TGTGCCAGCAGTCGACTAGCGGGAGTGGGGACAGATACGCAGTATTTT. This encodes CASSRLAGVGTDTQYF.

V and J are TRBV30 and TRBJ1-2; a weak D match, TRBD1 (6 bases). Looked up from germline, CDR1 is GTSNPN and CDR2 is SVGIG (reference sequence). V was clipped by 3 bases and J by 8 bases, with 19 bases between them. CDR3 size: 14 residues. Written as DNA, the CDR3 is TGTGCCTGGAGCAGTCATAAGTTCAGGGGCGGCTACACCTTC. As protein: CAWSSHKFRGGYTF.

V is TRBV7-3 and J is TRBJ1-1; D possibly corresponds to TRBD1 (6 bases). Trimming took off 0 bases at V and 4 bases at J, with 12 bases between the two ends. The germline CDR1 and CDR2 sequences are SGHTA and FQGTGA. The CDR3 length is 15 residues. This CDR3 is CASSLTAGVGTEAFF. The CDR3 DNA is TGTGCCAGCAGCTTAACGGCAGGGGTGGGCACTGAAGCTTTCTTT.

This clone was found a few times. The chain recombines TRBV19 with TRBJ2-7, with D perhaps matching TRBD1 (5 bases). CDR1 LNHDA and CDR2 SQIVND come from the germline V gene (reference sequence). The germline V and J ends were trimmed by 0 bases and 5 bases, with 14 bases remaining between them. CDR3 length equals 15 residues. CDR3 residues: CASSIDIQDNHEQYF. The DNA for the CDR3 is TGTGCCAGTAGTATAGATATCCAGGACAACCACGAGCAGTACTTC.

This clone was detected once. The chain is built from TRBV5-4 and TRBJ2-6; 9 nucleotides line up with TRBD1. J was trimmed by 3 bases and V by 7 bases; bases with no gene match: 8. Germline CDR1 SGHNT, CDR2 YYREEE (reference sequence). This CDR3 is built from 16 residues. The CDR3 protein is CASGYNRGRGANVLTF. CDR3 in DNA: TGTGCCAGCGGCTATAACAGGGGGCGTGGGGCCAACGTCCTGACTTTC.

This clone was counted between two and nine times. V gene TRBV15 combines with J gene TRBJ1-4; D call uncertain. Germline CDR1 reads LNHNV; CDR2 reads YYDKDF (reference sequence). The CDR3 length is 17 residues. V was cut by 0 bases and J by 8 bases, with 19 bases left in between. CDR3 residues: CATSRDDKAQTVEKLFF. In nucleotides, the CDR3 is TGTGCCACCAGCAGAGATGACAAAGCTCAAACCGTCGAAAAACTGTTTTTT.

The CDR3 is CASRAGAEAFF. CDR3 in DNA: TGCGCCAGCAGAGCAGGGGCTGAAGCTTTCTTT. The genes are TRBV5-1 and TRBJ1-1; possibly TRBD1 for D (6 bases). Between the trimmed V and J ends, which lost 5 bases and 6 bases, there was a span of 8 bases. Germline values: CDR1 SGHRS, CDR2 YFSETQ. The CDR3 is 11 amino acids.

This chain joins TRBV11-2 and TRBJ2-3; no definite D call. Trimming removed 6 bases from V and 0 bases from J, with 10 bases in between. Per germline, CDR1 SGHAT and CDR2 FQNNGV. CDR3 length: 14 residues. This CDR3 is CASRKTSSTDTQYF. The CDR3, as DNA: TGTGCCAGCAGAAAAACTTCTAGCACAGATACGCAGTATTTT.

The rearrangement joins TRBV10-3 to TRBJ1-2, with D possibly being TRBD1 (5 bases). The germline V gene encodes CDR1 ENHRY and CDR2 SYGVKD. V lost 4 bases and J 7 bases, leaving 25 bases between the germline ends. The CDR3 is made up of 17 amino acids. CDR3 sequence: CAISVQGPTSGMSGYTF. The DNA of the CDR3 is TGTGCCATCAGTGTCCAGGGACCGACTAGTGGAATGAGTGGCTACACCTTC.

The chain uses TRBV6-5 and TRBJ2-3; 7 bases map to TRBD1. CDR1 MNHEY and CDR2 SVGAGI come from the germline V gene. This CDR3 is built from 14 residues. J was trimmed by 2 bases and V by 6 bases; bases with no gene match: 5. The CDR3 nucleotides are TGTGCCAGCAGGGACAGGTTTTACACAGATACGCAGTATTTT. Translated: CASRDRFYTDTQYF.

The rearrangement links TRBV29-1 to TRBJ2-7, with TRBD1 matching 9 bases. Germline values: CDR1 SQVTM, CDR2 ANQGSEA. There are 15 residues in the CDR3. V lost 8 bases and J lost 4; bases outside the gene matches: 15. The DNA of the CDR3 is TGCAGCACGAGGGGGGCACAGGGACAGGGTTACGAGCAGTACTTC. Its translation is CSTRGAQGQGYEQYF.

Only a few counts were recorded for this clone. Other DNA variants within this sample encode the same CDR3. The chain employs TRBV18 and TRBJ1-2; 7 bases align to TRBD1. The length of the CDR3 is 13 residues. Unmatched junction bases numbered 5, after V lost 5 bases and J lost 5 bases. Looked up from germline, CDR1 is KGHSH and CDR2 is LQKENI. The CDR3 sequence: CASSGQEAYGYTF. CDR3 DNA: TGTGCCAGCTCAGGACAGGAGGCTTATGGCTACACCTTC.

The chain is built from TRBV5-1 and TRBJ2-5, with a possible D match to TRBD1 (5 bases). The germline gives CDR1 SGHRS, CDR2 YFSETQ. Trimming left V 4 bases short and J 0 bases short, with 13 bases between. The CDR3 sequence is 15 residues long. In DNA, the CDR3 is TGCGCCAGCAGCGTTACCTTAGGGGACCAAGAGACCCAGTACTTC. The encoded protein is CASSVTLGDQETQYF.

The chain joins TRBV19 to TRBJ1-2; 9 bases map to TRBD1. The V gene end was trimmed by 4 bases and the J gene end by 8 bases; junction bases not matched to a gene: 11. CDR3 length equals 15 residues. Germline V gene lookup returns CDR1 LNHDA and CDR2 SQIVND (reference sequence). In DNA form, the CDR3 reads TGTGCCAGTAGTACAGGGACAGGGAGGTATCGCGGCTACACCTTC. This translates into CASSTGTGRYRGYTF.